The 15 T cell receptor beta chains given below trace back to one sample, sequenced in a study of blood T cells in healthy people across ages. The authors ran a second PCR of about 7 to 11 cycles using a sample-barcoded 5' primer and a J-beta primer mix. TCRdb redid the calling of the 5' RACE reads with MiXCR, one entry per CDR3 protein. This table has 700,000 to 900,000 distinct CDR3 sequences, 40% to 65% appearing once. Specimen: blood. These TCRs come from a man at least 80 years old in good health.

The chain links TRBV5-1 to TRBJ1-1, with 9 bases fitting TRBD1. The CDR3 runs to 19 residues. The V segment lost 3 bases and the J segment 1 base; nucleotides outside the gene matches: 16. Germline CDR1 SGHRS, CDR2 YFSETQ. In DNA form, the CDR3 reads TGCGCCAGCAGCTCAGACCGCACCGGGACAGGGCCGAGGAACACTGAAGCTTTCTTT. Translation: CASSSDRTGTGPRNTEAFF.

This clonotype was seen once. The chain uses TRBV13 and TRBJ2-3; perhaps TRBD2 as D (6 bases). Germline V CDR1 and CDR2: PRHDT, FYEKMQ (reference sequence). There are 16 residues in the CDR3. Trimming took 5 bases from V and 8 from J, leaving 23 bases between them. CDR3 sequence: CASSPRGSLRDGTQYF. In DNA, the CDR3 is TGTGCCAGCAGCCCTCGGGGGAGCCTCCGTGATGGTACGCAGTATTTT.

The V and J genes are TRBV10-3 and TRBJ2-5, with D possibly TRBD1 on 5 matching bases. The CDR3 runs to 13 residues. The V end was cut by 4 bases, the J end by 0 bases, with 6 bases between. Per germline, CDR1 ENHRY and CDR2 SYGVKD. The CDR3 loop reads CAISVDNQETQYF. In nucleotides, the CDR3 is TGTGCCATCAGTGTGGACAACCAAGAGACCCAGTACTTC.

This clonotype occurred a few times. The chain employs TRBV7-2 and TRBJ2-5; 8 bases are shared with TRBD2. Trimming took 5 bases from V and 5 from J; bases not matched to a gene: 4. Germline loops: CDR1 SGHTA, CDR2 FQGNSA. This CDR3 spans 13 amino acids. Here the CDR3 reads CASSRTSHETQYF. The CDR3 region has the DNA TGTGCCAGCAGCCGGACTAGCCACGAGACCCAGTACTTC.

The chain recombines TRBV4-1 with TRBJ2-7, with 7 bases that match TRBD2. Germline-derived CDR1 and CDR2 are MGHRA and YSYEKL. The CDR3 runs 16 residues. Trimming took 0 bases from V and 3 from J; bases not matched to a gene: 8. In DNA, the CDR3 is TGCGCCAGCAGCCAAGAGGGAAGCGGGACTTACTACGAGCAGTACTTC. It specifies CASSQEGSGTYYEQYF.

The gene calls are TRBV2 and TRBJ2-1; no reliable D call. The CDR3 loop spans 15 amino acids. Germline assignment: CDR1 SNHLY and CDR2 FYNNEI. The V end was cut by 6 bases, the J end by 0 bases, with 12 bases between. This chain's CDR3 is CASRPESLSYNEQFF. The CDR3 nucleotides read TGTGCCAGCAGACCAGAGTCTCTCTCCTACAATGAGCAGTTCTTC.

This clonotype was counted between two and nine times. This CDR3 reads CASSRVAGDGEQFF. The CDR3 nucleotides read TGTGCCAGCAGTAGGGTAGCGGGAGATGGTGAGCAGTTCTTC. J is TRBJ2-1 and V is TRBV25-1, with 9 bases identical to TRBD2. Germline CDR1 MGHDK, CDR2 SYGVNS. The ends lost 5 bases at V and 9 bases at J; junction bases unmatched: 8. This CDR3 spans 14 amino acids.

This clonotype was found once. The chain joins TRBV6-1 to TRBJ2-1; 8 nucleotides match TRBD1. V lost 8 bases and J lost 4; bases outside the gene matches: 7. There are 14 residues in the CDR3. The germline CDR1 and CDR2 sequences are MNHNS and SASEGT. CDR3 bases: TGTGCCAGCTCCAGGGGGCGGATTTACAATGAGCAGTTCTTC. It yields the protein CASSRGRIYNEQFF.

The rearrangement uses TRBV18 and TRBJ2-7, with 10 bases lining up with TRBD1. Germline V gives CDR1 KGHSH, CDR2 LQKENI. The CDR3 has 15 amino acids. Germline trimming cut 4 bases from V and 6 bases from J; bases unmatched to any gene: 9. The chain's CDR3 is CASSLPGTGVGEQYF. For the CDR3, the DNA is TGTGCCAGCTCACTGCCCGGGACAGGGGTGGGCGAGCAGTACTTC. The complete variable domain, with remaining parts taken from reference TRBV18 and TRBJ2-7, reads NAGVMQNPRHLVRRRGQEARLRCSPMKGHSHVYWYRQLPEEGLKFMVYLQKENIIDESGMPKERFSAEFPKEGPSILRIQQVVRGDSAAYFCASSLPGTGVGEQYFGPGTRLTVT.

This clonotype was seen a handful of times. The rearrangement uses TRBV18 and TRBJ2-6; D uncertain. V gave up 6 bases and J gave up 2 bases, with 14 bases separating them. The V gene's germline CDR1 is KGHSH and CDR2 LQKENI. The CDR3 is made up of 16 amino acids. The CDR3 bases are TGTGCCAGCTCCCTTGTGACCAGCGCTGGGGCCAACGTCCTGACTTTC. Its protein product is CASSLVTSAGANVLTF.

This chain joins TRBV6-5 and TRBJ2-5; 8 bases map to TRBD2. TRBJ2-1 matches the DNA end more closely, so the J call is doubtful. CDR1 and CDR2 from the germline V gene are MNHEY and SVGAGI. The CDR3 totals 14 residues. The CDR3 DNA sequence: TGTGCCAGCAGCCAACTAGCGGACCAAGAGACCCAGTTCTTC. Translation gives CASSQLADQETQFF.

The rearrangement uses TRBV29-1 and TRBJ2-5, with D tentatively TRBD2 (5 bases). The CDR3 extends over 14 amino acids. Germline CDR1 is SQVTM and CDR2 is ANQGSEA. Trimming took 6 bases from V and 11 from J, leaving 25 bases between them. This CDR3 is CSVQTPLVYNEQYF. Here the CDR3 DNA reads TGCAGCGTCCAAACACCACTAGTCTACAATGAGCAGTACTTC. Using reference TRBV29-1 and TRBJ2-5 for the parts outside the CDR3, the full variable domain is SAVISQKPSRDICQRGTSLTIQCQVDSQVTMMFWYRQQPGQSLTLIATANQGSEATYESGFVIDKFPISRPNLTFSTLTVSNMSPEDSSIYLCSVQTPLVYNEQYFGPGTRLLVL.

This chain uses TRBV29-1 with TRBJ2-7; weak D call: TRBD2 (6 bases). Trimming removed 4 bases from V and 5 bases from J, with 12 bases in between. The V gene's germline CDR1 is SQVTM and CDR2 ANQGSEA. This CDR3 comprises 12 residues. The CDR3 sequence: CSVVRGGDEQYF. The CDR3 nucleotides read TGCAGCGTTGTCCGGGGAGGCGACGAGCAGTACTTC.

The CDR3, as DNA: TGTGCCAGCAGCTTACGGCGGTTTGCGGGGCCGGGTGCCTCCTACGAGCAGTACTTC. Translating gives CASSLRRFAGPGASYEQYF. V usage is TRBV7-8 and J usage is TRBJ2-7; TRBD2 might be the D (6 bases). CDR1 and CDR2 (germline): SGHVS, FQNEAQ. This CDR3 has 19 residues. V lost 2 bases, J lost 0 bases, and 23 bases lay in between.

The V call is TRBV6-6, the J call TRBJ2-3, with TRBD1 identical over 7 bases. Per the germline V gene, CDR1 is MNHNY and CDR2 is SVGAGI (reference sequence). The ends lost 8 bases at V and 14 bases at J; junction bases unmatched: 13. This CDR3 region has 12 residues. The CDR3 sequence is CASRSWDRDAYF. CDR3 nucleotide sequence: TGTGCCAGCCGCTCGTGGGACAGAGACGCGTATTTT.